The rows below give T cell receptor beta chains drawn from one sample of a study of OX40 agonist ivuxolimab in advanced cancers. Assay: immunoSEQ multiplex PCR; the TCRdb copy retains only in-frame clones and omits some. The table includes 94,000 or so clones, approximately 80% detected once. The specimen comprised CD4+ or CD8+ T cells sorted from blood, sampled in a trial of the OX40 agonist ivuxolimab. The receptor source for this set is an adult with an advanced solid tumor such as melanoma, head and neck, liver or kidney cancer. CDR3s include the opening cysteine and the closing phenylalanine or tryptophan. The D gene is left open where the match is weak.

j_gene | d_gene | len | v_gene | CDR3aa | CDR3nt
TRBJ1-3 | . | 16 | TRBV6-6 | CASSYNPPSSGNTIYF | TGTGCCAGCAGTTACAACCCGCCGAGCTCTGGAAACACCATATATTTT
TRBJ2-1 | . | 13 | TRBV7-3 | CASSLGRTNEQFF | TGTGCCAGCAGCCTAGGGCGCACTAATGAGCAGTTCTTC
TRBJ1-5 | TRBD1 | 24 | TRBV18 | CASSPYPISGTGVIRTESNQPQHF | TGTGCCAGCTCACCCTACCCAATTTCCGGGACAGGGGTGATTCGGACGGAAAGCAATCAGCCCCAGCATTTT
TRBJ1-4 | . | 14 | TRBV5-1 | CASRTGLFDEKLFF | TGCGCCAGCAGAACAGGGTTATTTGATGAAAAACTGTTTTTT
TRBJ2-3 | TRBD2 | 16 | TRBV7-9 | CASSPSGGNPTDTQYF | TGTGCCAGCAGCCCCTCCGGGGGGAATCCCACAGATACGCAGTATTTT
TRBJ1-1 | . | 13 | TRBV10-2 | CATANSRRTEAFF | TGCGCCACCGCGAACAGCCGGCGGACTGAAGCTTTCTTT
TRBJ2-3 | TRBD1 | 15 | TRBV19 | CASSIADRAADTQYF | TGTGCCAGTAGTATAGCGGACAGGGCGGCAGATACGCAGTATTTT
TRBJ1-1 | . | 13 | TRBV7-9 | CASSPPDREEAFF | TGTGCCAGCAGCCCCCCGGATAGGGAAGAAGCTTTCTTT
TRBJ1-5 | . | 13 | TRBV5-1 | CATPQYSNQPQHF | TGCGCCACCCCGCAGTATAGCAATCAGCCCCAGCATTTT
TRBJ1-2 | TRBD1 | 15 | TRBV27 | CASCRQGGLLSGYTF | TGTGCCAGCTGCAGACAGGGGGGTTTACTAAGCGGCTACACCTTC
TRBJ1-2 | TRBD1 | 17 | TRBV11-2 | CASSLAWTGGEKNLNTF | TGTGCCAGCAGCTTAGCGTGGACAGGAGGGGAAAAGAATCTGAACACCTTC
TRBJ2-2 | . | 14 | TRBV9 | CASSVAGNTGELFF | TGTGCCAGCAGCGTAGCGGGGAACACCGGGGAGCTGTTTTTT
TRBJ2-1 | . | 15 | TRBV4-2 | CASSLEDASYNEQFF | TGTGCCAGCAGTCTAGAGGACGCCTCCTACAATGAGCAGTTCTTC
TRBJ1-3 | TRBD1 | 17 | TRBV7-2 | CASSSRGVGISGNTIYF | TGTGCCAGCAGCTCCAGGGGGGTGGGGATCTCTGGAAACACCATATATTTT
TRBJ2-5 | . | 14 | TRBV9 | CASSRGERLETQYF | TGTGCCAGCAGTAGGGGGGAGCGCTTGGAGACCCAGTACTTC